A selection of T cell receptor beta chains follows, all from one sample in a study of human T cells and chemical hapten exposure. TCRdb reanalysed the RACE reads using MiXCR and keeps one entry per CDR3 protein. Counted here are approximately 400,000 distinct CDR3 sequences, roughly 5% occurring once; the ten biggest clones make up 2% to 2.5%. Here the sequenced sample was whole blood, taken in connection with sensitization to the hapten diphenylcyclopropenone (DPC). These receptors came from a woman aged 45-65 years with alopecia areata. Some clones in this sample may be carry-over from other donors' samples. The CDR3 runs from the conserved cysteine through the conserved F or W. A D gene is named only where the DNA matches it firmly. The size of a clone is reported for some rows only, either as once, few or many, or as a class for expanded clones.

cdr3_aa: CATSRVSTENQPQHF; cdr3_nt: TGTGCCACCAGCAGAGTTAGTACGGAAAATCAGCCCCAGCATTTT; clone_size: few; j_call: TRBJ1-5; v_call: TRBV15; d_call: -
cdr3_aa: CASSSSSGADTQYF; cdr3_nt: TGTGCCAGCAGTTCCTCATCGGGAGCAGATACGCAGTATTTT; clone_size: many; j_call: TRBJ2-3; v_call: TRBV7-2; d_call: -
cdr3_aa: CASSFSYSYEQYF; cdr3_nt: TGCGCCAGCAGCTTTTCCTATTCCTACGAGCAGTACTTC; clone_size: many; j_call: TRBJ2-7; v_call: TRBV5-1; d_call: -
cdr3_aa: CSARREYEQYF; cdr3_nt: TGCAGTGCCAGACGCGAATACGAGCAGTACTTC; clone_size: many; j_call: TRBJ2-7; v_call: TRBV20-1; d_call: -
cdr3_aa: CSVWDTEAFF; cdr3_nt: TGCAGCGTCTGGGACACTGAAGCTTTCTTT; clone_size: many; j_call: TRBJ1-1; v_call: TRBV29-1; d_call: -
cdr3_aa: CASSSLPGGVAGELFF; cdr3_nt: TGTGCCAGCAGCTCCCTCCCGGGGGGAGTAGCCGGGGAGCTGTTTTTT; clone_size: -; j_call: TRBJ2-2; v_call: TRBV5-6; d_call: TRBD2
cdr3_aa: CSASLLAGREQYF; cdr3_nt: TGCAGTGCTAGTTTGCTAGCGGGACGCGAGCAGTACTTC; clone_size: many; j_call: TRBJ2-7; v_call: TRBV20-1; d_call: TRBD2
cdr3_aa: CAWSIPTGAQETQYF; cdr3_nt: TGTGCCTGGAGTATACCGACAGGGGCACAAGAGACCCAGTACTTC; clone_size: -; j_call: TRBJ2-5; v_call: TRBV30; d_call: TRBD1
cdr3_aa: CASSYSIQGNTEAFF; cdr3_nt: TGTGCCAGCAGTTACTCGATACAGGGGAACACTGAAGCTTTCTTT; clone_size: few; j_call: TRBJ1-1; v_call: TRBV6-5; d_call: -
cdr3_aa: CASSVARGPAEEETQYF; cdr3_nt: TGTGCCAGCAGCGTAGCCAGGGGGCCGGCAGAGGAAGAGACCCAGTACTTC; clone_size: many; j_call: TRBJ2-5; v_call: TRBV9; d_call: TRBD1
cdr3_aa: CASSYSPGTSGVEQYF; cdr3_nt: TGTGCCAGCAGTTACTCTCCCGGGACTAGCGGGGTCGAGCAGTACTTC; clone_size: few; j_call: TRBJ2-7; v_call: TRBV6-2/TRBV6-3; d_call: TRBD2
cdr3_aa: CASSPGVLAKNIQYF; cdr3_nt: TGTGCCAGCAGTCCTGGGGTCTTAGCCAAAAACATTCAGTACTTC; clone_size: few; j_call: TRBJ2-4; v_call: TRBV6-5; d_call: -
cdr3_aa: CSAPRSGGAQTQYF; cdr3_nt: TGCAGTGCTCCCCGGTCCGGAGGGGCACAGACCCAGTACTTC; clone_size: many; j_call: TRBJ2-5; v_call: TRBV20-1; d_call: -
cdr3_aa: CATSRDRGSNQPQHF; cdr3_nt: TGTGCCACCAGCAGAGATCGAGGGAGCAATCAGCCCCAGCATTTT; clone_size: many; j_call: TRBJ1-5; v_call: TRBV15; d_call: -
cdr3_aa: CAADRNAGNGKNIQYF; cdr3_nt: TGTGCAGCGGATAGGAACGCCGGGAACGGCAAAAACATTCAGTACTTC; clone_size: few; j_call: TRBJ2-4; v_call: TRBV6-1; d_call: -
cdr3_aa: CASSFKAGAWDGYTF; cdr3_nt: TGTGCCAGCAGCTTCAAAGCAGGGGCGTGGGATGGCTACACCTTC; clone_size: -; j_call: TRBJ1-2; v_call: TRBV7-3; d_call: -
cdr3_aa: CASSDSGGSNQPQHF; cdr3_nt: TGTGCCAGCAGCGACAGCGGGGGCAGCAATCAGCCCCAGCATTTT; clone_size: many; j_call: TRBJ1-5; v_call: TRBV2; d_call: -
cdr3_aa: CASSPTSGDSYNEQFF; cdr3_nt: TGTGCCAGCAGCCCGACTAGCGGGGATTCCTACAATGAGCAGTTCTTC; clone_size: -; j_call: TRBJ2-1; v_call: TRBV5-4; d_call: TRBD2
cdr3_aa: CASSHDLGSQPQHF; cdr3_nt: TGTGCCAGCAGTCACGACCTAGGGAGTCAGCCCCAGCATTTT; clone_size: -; j_call: TRBJ1-5; v_call: TRBV6-2/TRBV6-3; d_call: -
cdr3_aa: CSVEGTSGGASDTQYF; cdr3_nt: TGCAGCGTTGAAGGAACTAGCGGGGGGGCGTCAGATACGCAGTATTTT; clone_size: few; j_call: TRBJ2-3; v_call: TRBV29-1; d_call: TRBD2
cdr3_aa: CASSLTHQGNQPQHF; cdr3_nt: TGTGCCAGCAGCTTAACGCATCAGGGGAATCAGCCCCAGCATTTT; clone_size: many; j_call: TRBJ1-5; v_call: TRBV7-6; d_call: -
cdr3_aa: CASSPETYEQYF; cdr3_nt: TGTGCCAGCAGTCCAGAGACCTACGAGCAGTACTTC; clone_size: many; j_call: TRBJ2-7; v_call: TRBV28; d_call: -
cdr3_aa: CSAGGPAGEAFF; cdr3_nt: TGCAGCGCTGGGGGCCCCGCAGGTGAAGCTTTCTTT; clone_size: many; j_call: TRBJ1-1; v_call: TRBV29-1; d_call: -
cdr3_aa: CSASGTANNQPQHF; cdr3_nt: TGCAGTGCTAGCGGGACAGCGAACAATCAGCCCCAGCATTTT; clone_size: many; j_call: TRBJ1-5; v_call: TRBV20-1; d_call: TRBD1
cdr3_aa: CASSFGQGSYNEQFF; cdr3_nt: TGTGCCAGCAGTTTCGGACAGGGGTCCTACAATGAGCAGTTCTTC; clone_size: many; j_call: TRBJ2-1; v_call: TRBV6-5; d_call: TRBD1
cdr3_aa: CSVLRQGDYDEQYF; cdr3_nt: TGCAGCGTTCTTCGACAGGGCGATTATGACGAGCAGTACTTC; clone_size: few; j_call: TRBJ2-7; v_call: TRBV29-1; d_call: TRBD1
cdr3_aa: CASSPHGTLEQYF; cdr3_nt: TGTGCCAGCAGCCCCCACGGGACTTTGGAGCAGTACTTC; clone_size: many; j_call: TRBJ2-7; v_call: TRBV14; d_call: -
cdr3_aa: CSASWNRAPNTQYF; cdr3_nt: TGCAGTGCTAGCTGGAACAGGGCGCCGAATACGCAGTATTTT; clone_size: many; j_call: TRBJ2-3; v_call: TRBV20-1; d_call: -
cdr3_aa: CASSLSGGRNTEAFF; cdr3_nt: TGTGCCAGCAGTTTAAGCGGGGGAAGGAACACTGAAGCTTTCTTT; clone_size: many; j_call: TRBJ1-1; v_call: TRBV12-3/TRBV12-4; d_call: -
cdr3_aa: CSVALGTTGPGAQHF; cdr3_nt: TGCAGCGTCGCACTAGGGACAACGGGGCCAGGGGCCCAGCATTTT; clone_size: many; j_call: TRBJ1-5; v_call: TRBV29-1; d_call: -
cdr3_aa: CSAPPLRGNTDTQYF; cdr3_nt: TGCAGTGCCCCACCCCTTCGCGGGAACACAGATACGCAGTATTTT; clone_size: many; j_call: TRBJ2-3; v_call: TRBV20-1; d_call: -